Each of the 8 T cell receptor beta chains below was sequenced from the same sample in a study of identical twins. Via MiXCR, TCRdb re-called the 5' RACE reads, giving one row per CDR3 protein. The sample yields around 960,000 distinct CDR3 sequences, around 12% seen once. The data also belong to a second study, concerning yellow fever vaccine responses in identical twins.

Sequencing was done on a sample of PBMCs. All receptors derive from a woman aged 18-29 years in good health.

This clonotype was observed many times. This sequence joins TRBV24-1 and TRBJ2-1, with D tentatively TRBD1 or TRBD2 (5 bases each). V was cut by 10 bases and J by 5 bases, with 14 bases left in between. The CDR3 runs to 13 residues. Germline lookup yields CDR1 KGHDR and CDR2 SFDVKD. CDR3 region: CATQGTYDNEQFF. CDR3 coding DNA: TGTGCCACACAAGGGACCTACGACAATGAGCAGTTCTTC.

This clonotype came up a few times. The genes are TRBV29-1 and TRBJ2-1; D is possibly TRBD1 (6 bases). The CDR3 has 12 amino acids. The germline V and J ends were trimmed by 4 bases and 7 bases, with 11 bases remaining between them. Germline V CDR1 and CDR2: SQVTM, ANQGSEA. Here the CDR3 reads CSVVRTGNEQFF. The DNA of the CDR3 is TGCAGCGTTGTGCGTACAGGGAATGAGCAGTTCTTC.

This clonotype was counted between two and nine times. The chain links TRBV6-1 to TRBJ2-5, with 8 positions matching TRBD1. The V gene's germline CDR1 is MNHNS and CDR2 SASEGT. The CDR3 spans 13 residues. J lost 5 bases, V lost 6 bases, and 5 bases had no gene match. CDR3 bases: TGTGCCAGCAGACGGACAGGGTCGGAGACCCAGTACTTC. Translating gives CASRRTGSETQYF.

The CDR3 DNA reads TGTGCCATCAGTGAGAAGGGTATTGGCAAAAACATTCAGTACTTC. Its protein is CAISEKGIGKNIQYF. The gene calls are TRBV10-3 and TRBJ2-4; D gene ambiguous. CDR3 length equals 15 residues. With 2 bases removed from V and 3 bases from J, the gap between germline ends came to 11 bases. Looked up from germline, CDR1 is ENHRY and CDR2 is SYGVKD.

This clonotype was detected many times. CDR3 coding DNA: TGCGCCAGCAGCCAATTTCGGGGAACGAACACCGGGGAGCTGTTTTTT. Its translation is CASSQFRGTNTGELFF. The chain links TRBV4-1 to TRBJ2-2; D perhaps matches TRBD2 (5 bases). This CDR3 spans 16 amino acids. Between the trimmed V and J ends, which lost 2 bases and 0 bases, there was a span of 10 bases. Germline CDR1 reads MGHRA; CDR2 reads YSYEKL.

This clonotype was counted only a few times. V gene TRBV5-1 combines with J gene TRBJ2-7; no reliable D call. Germline V gene lookup returns CDR1 SGHRS and CDR2 YFSETQ. The CDR3 runs 16 residues. V lost 3 bases to trimming and J lost 0 bases, with 16 bases between them. CDR3 protein: CASSSIWPQSSYEQYF. The DNA of the CDR3 is TGCGCCAGCAGCTCGATTTGGCCCCAAAGCTCCTACGAGCAGTACTTC.

This clonotype has a handful of counts. J is TRBJ2-2 and V is TRBV24-1; 10 positions match TRBD1. The CDR3 is 17 residues long. The trim removed 6 bases at V and 7 bases at J, leaving 13 bases unmatched. From germline, CDR1 is KGHDR and CDR2 SFDVKD. The CDR3: CATSRDRGLSSGGELFF. CDR3 coding DNA: TGTGCCACCAGTCGAGACAGGGGGCTATCTTCAGGCGGGGAGCTGTTTTTT.

The chain recombines TRBV2 with TRBJ1-2; D perhaps matches TRBD1 (5 bases). Trimming shortened V by 4 bases and J by 8 bases, and 17 bases separated the two germline ends. The length of the CDR3 is 14 residues. Germline V gene lookup returns CDR1 SNHLY and CDR2 FYNNEI. The CDR3 reads CASSAAGPGPGYTF. The CDR3 DNA follows: TGTGCCAGCAGTGCCGCCGGTCCGGGGCCGGGCTACACCTTC. The entire variable domain, with the rest obtained from reference TRBV2 and TRBJ1-2, is as follows: EPEVTQTPSHQVTQMGQEVILRCVPISNHLYFYWYRQILGQKVEFLVSFYNNEISEKSEIFDDQFSVERPDGSNFTLKIRSTKLEDSAMYFCASSAAGPGPGYTFGSGTRLTVV.